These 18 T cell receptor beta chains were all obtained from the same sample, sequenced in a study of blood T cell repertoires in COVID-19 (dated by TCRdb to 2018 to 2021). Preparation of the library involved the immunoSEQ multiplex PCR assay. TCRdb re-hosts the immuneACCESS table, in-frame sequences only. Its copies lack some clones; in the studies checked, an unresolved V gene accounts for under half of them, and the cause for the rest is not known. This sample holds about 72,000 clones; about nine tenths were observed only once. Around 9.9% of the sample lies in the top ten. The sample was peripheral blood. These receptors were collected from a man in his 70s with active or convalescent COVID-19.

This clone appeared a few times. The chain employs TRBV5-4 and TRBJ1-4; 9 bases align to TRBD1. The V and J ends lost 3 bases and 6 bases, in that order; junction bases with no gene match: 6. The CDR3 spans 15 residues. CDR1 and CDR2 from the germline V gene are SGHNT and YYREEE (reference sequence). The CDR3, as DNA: TGTGCCAGCAGCTCACAGGACAGGGGAGATGAAAAACTGTTTTTT. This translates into CASSSQDRGDEKLFF.

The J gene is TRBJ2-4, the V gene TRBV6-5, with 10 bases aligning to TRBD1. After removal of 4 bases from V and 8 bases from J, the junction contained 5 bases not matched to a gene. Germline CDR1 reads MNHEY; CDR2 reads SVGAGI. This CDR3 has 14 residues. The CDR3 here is CASSSLDRGHIQYF. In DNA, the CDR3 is TGTGCCAGCAGTTCCCTTGACAGGGGGCACATTCAGTACTTC.

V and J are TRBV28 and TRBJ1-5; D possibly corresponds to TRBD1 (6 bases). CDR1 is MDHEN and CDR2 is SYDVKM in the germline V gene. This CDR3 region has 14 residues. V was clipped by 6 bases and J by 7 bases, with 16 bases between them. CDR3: CASSITQGHQPQHF. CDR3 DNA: TGTGCCAGCAGCATCACCCAGGGGCACCAGCCCCAGCATTTT.

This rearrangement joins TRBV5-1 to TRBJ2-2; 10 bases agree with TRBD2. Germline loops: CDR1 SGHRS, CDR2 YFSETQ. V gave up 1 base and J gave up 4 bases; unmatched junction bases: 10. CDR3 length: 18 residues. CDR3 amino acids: CASSLSDLLAGFTGELFF. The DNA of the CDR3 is TGCGCCAGCAGCTTGAGTGACCTACTAGCGGGATTCACCGGGGAGCTGTTTTTT.

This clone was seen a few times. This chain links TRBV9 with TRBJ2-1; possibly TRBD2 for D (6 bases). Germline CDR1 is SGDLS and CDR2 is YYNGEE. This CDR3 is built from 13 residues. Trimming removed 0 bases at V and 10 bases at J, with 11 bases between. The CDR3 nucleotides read TGTGCCAGCAGCGTAGCGGGAGAAGGAGAGCAGTTCTTC. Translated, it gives CASSVAGEGEQFF.

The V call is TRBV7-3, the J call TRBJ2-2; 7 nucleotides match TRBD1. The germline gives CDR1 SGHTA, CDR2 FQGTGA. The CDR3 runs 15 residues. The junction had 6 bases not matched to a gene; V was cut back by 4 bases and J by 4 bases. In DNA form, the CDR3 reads TGTGCCAGCAGCTCCAGGGACAGATTCACCGGGGAGCTGTTTTTT. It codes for CASSSRDRFTGELFF.

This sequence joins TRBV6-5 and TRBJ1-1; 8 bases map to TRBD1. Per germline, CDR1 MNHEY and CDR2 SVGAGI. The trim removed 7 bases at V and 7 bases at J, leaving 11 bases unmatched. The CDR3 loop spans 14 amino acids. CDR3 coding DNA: TGTGCCAGCATCCAGACAGGGGAGCCCCTTGAAGCTTTCTTT. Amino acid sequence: CASIQTGEPLEAFF.

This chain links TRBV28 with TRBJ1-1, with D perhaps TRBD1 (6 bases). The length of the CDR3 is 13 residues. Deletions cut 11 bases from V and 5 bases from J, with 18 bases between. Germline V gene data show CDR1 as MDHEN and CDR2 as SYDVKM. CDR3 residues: CAPGGGWCTEAFF. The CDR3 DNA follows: TGTGCCCCAGGTGGGGGCTGGTGTACTGAAGCTTTCTTT.

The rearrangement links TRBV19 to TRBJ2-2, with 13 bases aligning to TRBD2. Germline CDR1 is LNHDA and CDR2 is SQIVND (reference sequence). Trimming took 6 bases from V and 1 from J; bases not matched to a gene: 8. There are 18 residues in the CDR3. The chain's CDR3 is CASRGLAGDRRNTGELFF. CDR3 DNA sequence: TGTGCCAGTAGAGGACTAGCGGGAGATCGGCGGAACACCGGGGAGCTGTTTTTT.

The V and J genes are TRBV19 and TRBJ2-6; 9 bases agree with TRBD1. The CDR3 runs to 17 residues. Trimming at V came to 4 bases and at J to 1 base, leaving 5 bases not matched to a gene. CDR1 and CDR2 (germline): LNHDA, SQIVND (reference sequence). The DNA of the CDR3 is TGTGCCAGTAGTAGACAGGGGGGTTTGTCTGGGGCCAACGTCCTGACTTTC. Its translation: CASSRQGGLSGANVLTF.

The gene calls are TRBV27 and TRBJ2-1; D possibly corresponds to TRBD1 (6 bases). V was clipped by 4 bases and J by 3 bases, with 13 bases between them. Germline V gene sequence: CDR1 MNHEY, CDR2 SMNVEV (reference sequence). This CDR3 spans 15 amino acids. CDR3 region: CASSSQGPLYNEQFF. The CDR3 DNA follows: TGTGCCAGCAGTTCACAGGGTCCCCTCTACAATGAGCAGTTCTTC.

CDR3 coding DNA: TGTGCCAGTAGTATCGGGCAGGGGGTTCAGCCCCAGCATTTT. It yields the protein CASSIGQGVQPQHF. This chain links TRBV19 with TRBJ1-5, with 7 nucleotides matching TRBD1. Germline lookup yields CDR1 LNHDA and CDR2 SQIVND (reference sequence). V lost 3 bases, J lost 6 bases, and 5 bases stayed unmatched. There are 14 residues in the CDR3.

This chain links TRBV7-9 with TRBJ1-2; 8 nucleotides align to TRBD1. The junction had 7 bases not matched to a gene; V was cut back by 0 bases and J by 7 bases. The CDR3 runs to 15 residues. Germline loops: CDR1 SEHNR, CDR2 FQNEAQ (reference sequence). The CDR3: CASSLAQGATGGYTF. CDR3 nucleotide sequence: TGTGCCAGCAGCTTAGCGCAGGGGGCGACGGGTGGCTACACCTTC. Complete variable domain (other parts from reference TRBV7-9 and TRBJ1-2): DTGVSQNPRHKITKRGQNVTFRCDPISEHNRLYWYRQTLGQGPEFLTYFQNEAQLEKSRLLSDRFSAERPKGSFSTLEIQRTEQGDSAMYLCASSLAQGATGGYTFGSGTRLTVV.

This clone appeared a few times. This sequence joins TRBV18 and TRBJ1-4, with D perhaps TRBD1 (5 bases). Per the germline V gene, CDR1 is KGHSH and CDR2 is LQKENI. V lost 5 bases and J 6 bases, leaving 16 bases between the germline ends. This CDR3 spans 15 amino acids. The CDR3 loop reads CASSGGIGPYEKLFF. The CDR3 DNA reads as TGTGCCAGCTCAGGGGGGATCGGCCCCTATGAAAAACTGTTTTTT.

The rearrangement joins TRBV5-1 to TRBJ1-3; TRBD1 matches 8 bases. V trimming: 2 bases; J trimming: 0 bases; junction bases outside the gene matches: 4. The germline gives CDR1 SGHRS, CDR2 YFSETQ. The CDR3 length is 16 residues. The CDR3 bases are TGCGCCAGCAGCTTTCTACAGGGGGGCTCTGGAAACACCATATATTTT. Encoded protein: CASSFLQGGSGNTIYF.

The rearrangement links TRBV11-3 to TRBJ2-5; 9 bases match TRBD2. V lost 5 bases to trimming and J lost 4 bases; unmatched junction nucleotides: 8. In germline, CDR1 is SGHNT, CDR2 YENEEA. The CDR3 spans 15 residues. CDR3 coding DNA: TGTGCCAGCAGCCCCGGGTTAGCGGGAGTAGAGACCCAGTACTTC. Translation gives CASSPGLAGVETQYF. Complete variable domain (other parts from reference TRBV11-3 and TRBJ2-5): EAGVVQSPRYKIIEKKQPVAFWCNPISGHNTLYWYLQNLGQGPELLIRYENEEAVDDSQLPKDRFSAERLKGVDSTLKIQPAELGDSAVYLCASSPGLAGVETQYFGPGTRLLVL.

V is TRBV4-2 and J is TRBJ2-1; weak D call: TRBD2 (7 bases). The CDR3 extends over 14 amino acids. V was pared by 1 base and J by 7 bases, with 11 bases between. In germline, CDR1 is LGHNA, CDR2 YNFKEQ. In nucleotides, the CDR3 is TGTGCCAGCAGCCAAGTTGGGGGGGCTAATGAGCAGTTCTTC. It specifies CASSQVGGANEQFF.

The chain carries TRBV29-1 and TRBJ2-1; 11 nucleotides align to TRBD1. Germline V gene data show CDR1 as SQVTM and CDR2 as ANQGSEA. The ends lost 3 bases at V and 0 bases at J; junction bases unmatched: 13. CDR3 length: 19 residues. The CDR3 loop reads CSVDREYGTGGSSYNEQFF. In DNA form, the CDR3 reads TGCAGCGTTGATAGGGAATACGGGACAGGGGGGAGCTCCTACAATGAGCAGTTCTTC.